Listed below are T cell receptor beta chains from one sample, sequenced in a study of T cells in Graves' hyperthyroidism and ophthalmopathy. From the multiplex PCR reads, TCRdb called clonotypes with MiXCR, one entry per CDR3 protein. Found here are more than 500,000 distinct CDR3 sequences, about 16% of them singletons; the top ten hold over 25%. The sequencing input was blood. These receptor sequences come from a woman aged 30 to 39 with Graves' ophthalmopathy. The CDR3 runs from the conserved cysteine through the conserved F or W. The D gene is left open where the match is weak. Rows give clone size only sometimes, using once, few, many, or a class for an expanded clone.

d_gene	v_gene	abundance	j_gene	CDR3aa	CDR3nt
TRBD1	TRBV4-1	.	TRBJ1-3	CASSSWFQGATGNTIYF	TGCGCCAGCAGCTCTTGGTTTCAGGGGGCGACTGGAAACACCATATATTTT
TRBD1	TRBV3-1	few	TRBJ2-2	CASSQGIRDRGLTGTGELFF	TGTGCCAGCAGCCAAGGGATCCGGGACAGGGGGCTAACTGGCACCGGGGAGCTGTTTTTT
.	TRBV19	few	TRBJ1-1	CASSVEGRVSTEAFF	TGTGCCAGTAGTGTGGAAGGGCGGGTAAGCACTGAAGCTTTCTTT
.	TRBV4-3	.	TRBJ2-5	CASSRDGRRETQYF	TGCGCCAGCAGCCGAGACGGGAGAAGGGAGACCCAGTACTTC
TRBD1	TRBV4-1	few	TRBJ1-2	CASSQDFDRAKTNYGYTF	TGCGCCAGCAGCCAAGATTTCGACAGGGCGAAAACTAACTATGGCTACACCTTC
.	TRBV7-9	.	TRBJ1-1	CASSLVPRNTEAFF	TGTGCCAGCAGCTTAGTTCCCCGGAACACTGAAGCTTTCTTT
.	TRBV2	.	TRBJ2-3	CASSATSSTQYF	TGTGCCAGCAGTGCTACTAGTTCAACGCAGTATTTT
TRBD1	TRBV5-1	once	TRBJ2-5	CASSFRDRIQETQYF	TGCGCCAGCAGTTTCCGGGACAGGATACAAGAGACCCAGTACTTC
.	TRBV2	many	TRBJ2-3	CASTLDLGGADTQYF	TGTGCCAGCACCCTAGATCTAGGCGGGGCAGATACGCAGTATTTT
.	TRBV7-2	.	TRBJ1-1	CASSLLGVGTEAFF	TGTGCCAGCAGCTTATTGGGGGTAGGGACTGAAGCTTTCTTT
.	TRBV20-1	many	TRBJ2-1	CSARDWTSNEQFF	TGCAGTGCTAGAGATTGGACTTCCAATGAGCAGTTCTTC
.	TRBV11-3	.	TRBJ2-2	CASSTRSTGELFF	TGTGCCAGCAGCACTCGGTCCACCGGGGAGCTGTTTTTT
TRBD2	TRBV10-3	few	TRBJ2-7	CAISESWGGSGYEQYF	TGTGCCATCAGTGAGTCGTGGGGCGGGAGCGGATACGAGCAGTACTTC
.	TRBV9	.	TRBJ2-4	CASSVGTPAGTAKNIQYF	TGTGCCAGCAGCGTAGGAACCCCCGCCGGGACGGCCAAAAACATTCAGTACTTC
TRBD1	TRBV6-5	.	TRBJ2-7	CASSYRLDRDWYEQYF	TGTGCCAGCAGTTACCGCTTGGACAGGGATTGGTACGAGCAGTACTTC
.	TRBV7-8	few	TRBJ2-2	CASSLNIVPPTGELFF	TGTGCCAGCAGCTTAAACATCGTCCCGCCCACCGGGGAGCTGTTTTTT
.	TRBV6-1	many	TRBJ2-6	CATEGSGANVLTF	TGTGCCACCGAGGGGTCTGGGGCCAACGTCCTGACTTTC
.	TRBV28	few	TRBJ1-1	CASSTRTEAFF	TGTGCCAGCAGCACCCGCACTGAAGCTTTCTTT
.	TRBV15	.	TRBJ2-5	CATSRQGGRFETQYF	TGTGCCACCAGCAGGCAGGGGGGACGGTTTGAGACCCAGTACTTC
TRBD1	TRBV7-9	few	TRBJ2-7	CASSMIQGATYEQYF	TGTGCCAGCAGCATGATACAGGGGGCGACCTACGAGCAGTACTTC
TRBD2	TRBV7-2	.	TRBJ2-1	CASSLGLGLGANEQFF	TGTGCCAGCAGCTTAGGTTTGGGACTAGGCGCGAATGAGCAGTTCTTC
TRBD1	TRBV6-1	many	TRBJ2-1	CASSETGGKDEQFF	TGTGCCAGCAGTGAAACAGGGGGCAAGGATGAGCAGTTCTTC
.	TRBV28	few	TRBJ1-1	CASRSGGGVYTEAFF	TGTGCCAGCAGGTCGGGGGGGGGGGTCTACACTGAAGCTTTCTTT
TRBD2	TRBV3-1	many	TRBJ2-2	CASSLVAGANTGELFF	TGTGCCAGCAGCCTCGTAGCGGGAGCGAACACCGGGGAGCTGTTTTTT
.	TRBV4-1	few	TRBJ2-3	CASSQSLDTNTDTQYF	TGCGCCAGCAGCCAATCGTTAGACACAAACACAGATACGCAGTATTTT
.	TRBV5-1	many	TRBJ1-3	CASSLEGNTIYF	TGCGCCAGCAGCTTGGAGGGAAACACCATATATTTT
TRBD1	TRBV24-1	.	TRBJ2-3	CATSETGAATDTQYF	TGTGCCACCAGTGAAACAGGGGCTGCGACAGATACGCAGTATTTT
.	TRBV2	many	TRBJ1-6	CASVSEGSNSPLHF	TGTGCCAGTGTTTCCGAGGGAAGCAATTCACCCCTCCACTTT
.	TRBV10-3	few	TRBJ1-5	CAISETDSSNQPQHF	TGTGCCATCAGTGAGACTGACAGTAGCAATCAGCCCCAGCATTTT
TRBD2	TRBV6-1	few	TRBJ2-7	CASSYYKLAGVVHYEQYF	TGTGCCAGCAGTTATTACAAGCTAGCGGGAGTGGTTCACTACGAGCAGTACTTC
.	TRBV29-1	few	TRBJ2-7	CSVEIPRTADLPINYEQYF	TGCAGCGTTGAAATCCCGAGGACAGCGGACTTACCAATAAACTACGAGCAGTACTTC
.	TRBV20-1	many	TRBJ2-3	CSAETGKSTDTQYF	TGCAGTGCTGAAACAGGGAAGAGCACAGATACGCAGTATTTT
.	TRBV6-1	many	TRBJ1-1	CASSEGSAVNTEAFF	TGTGCCAGCAGTGAAGGTTCCGCAGTGAACACTGAAGCTTTCTTT
.	TRBV11-2	many	TRBJ1-1	CASSLALGQPEAFF	TGTGCCAGCAGCTTAGCCCTCGGCCAGCCTGAAGCTTTCTTT
.	TRBV7-2	many	TRBJ2-7	CASSPGPHDYEQYF	TGTGCCAGCAGCCCAGGACCGCACGACTACGAGCAGTACTTC
.	TRBV12-3/TRBV12-4	many	TRBJ2-7	CASRITGYEQYF	TGTGCCAGCAGGATTACAGGGTACGAGCAGTACTTC
.	TRBV28	few	TRBJ2-1	CASTSPGMNEQFF	TGTGCCAGCACATCCCCGGGGATGAATGAGCAGTTCTTC
TRBD1	TRBV27	many	TRBJ2-2	CASSLRQGDTGELFF	TGTGCCAGCAGTTTGAGACAGGGGGACACCGGGGAGCTGTTTTTT
TRBD2	TRBV3-1	many	TRBJ2-7	CASSQGASGGAYEQYF	TGTGCCAGCAGCCAAGGGGCTAGCGGCGGGGCCTACGAGCAGTACTTC
TRBD2	TRBV7-9	.	TRBJ2-1	CASSNRTSMGNEQFF	TGTGCCAGCAGCAACCGGACTAGCATGGGCAATGAGCAGTTCTTC
.	TRBV12-3/TRBV12-4	many	TRBJ1-2	CASSRQNYTF	TGTGCCAGCAGCCGACAGAACTACACCTTC
.	TRBV7-8	.	TRBJ1-2	CASSFGGRGYTF	TGTGCCAGCAGCTTCGGGGGGAGAGGCTACACCTTC
TRBD2	TRBV15	few	TRBJ2-7	CATSRGAGRFTDEQYF	TGTGCCACCAGCAGAGGCGCCGGGAGGTTCACCGACGAGCAGTACTTC
.	TRBV5-6	.	TRBJ2-3	CTSSLGPGFVVDTQYF	TGTACCAGCAGCTTGGGTCCGGGGTTTGTGGTAGATACGCAGTATTTT
TRBD1	TRBV2	.	TRBJ2-1	CASSYTTGGGEQFF	TGTGCCAGCAGTTACACGACAGGGGGCGGTGAGCAGTTCTTC
.	TRBV7-8	few	TRBJ1-3	CASSPGDGGPDENTIYF	TGTGCCAGCAGCCCCGGCGATGGGGGGCCCGATGAGAACACCATATATTTT
TRBD1	TRBV6-2/TRBV6-3	.	TRBJ1-2	CASSLLTGTHYGYTF	TGTGCCAGCAGTCTCCTGACAGGGACCCACTATGGCTACACCTTC
TRBD2	TRBV10-1	.	TRBJ2-3	CASSGRALAGGRGGTDTQYF	TGCGCCAGCAGTGGAAGGGCGCTAGCGGGAGGAAGGGGAGGAACAGATACGCAGTATTTT
TRBD1	TRBV29-1	many	TRBJ2-1	CSVVGQTSYNEQFF	TGCAGCGTCGTGGGACAGACGTCCTACAATGAGCAGTTCTTC
.	TRBV7-9	.	TRBJ2-7	CASSSPSGPTYEQYF	TGTGCCAGCAGCTCCCCATCCGGGCCCACCTACGAGCAGTACTTC